This T cell receptor beta chain was profiled in a study of blood T cells in healthy people across ages. A second about 6 to 12 cycle PCR used barcoded and J-beta primers. TCRdb processed the 5' RACE reads anew with MiXCR; each CDR3 protein has one entry. Among over 750,000 distinct CDR3 sequences listed, approximately 25% were seen once. With regard to this clonotype: No antigen is known for it.

Germline-derived CDR1 and CDR2 are SGDLS and YYNGEE. The V end lost 0 bases, the J end lost 9 bases, and 10 bases lay between the germline ends. This CDR3 spans 13 amino acids. General study findings and limits: Strong correlation existed between TCR beta diversity and naive T cell percentage. TCR beta diversity per million T cells fell roughly linearly with age.

These data are also associated with another study on T cells of mothers and their children. In that study: Inherited differences only slightly affect thymic shaping of TCR recombination output. With unrelated pairs as the comparison, related mother-child pairs had a slightly higher overlap that was not significant.

Source material: blood. The TCR sequence derives from a boy aged 5-17 years in good health. V is TRBV9 and J is TRBJ1-5; no clear D. CDR3 loop: CASSVDGSSPQHF. The DNA for the CDR3 is TGTGCCAGCAGCGTAGACGGGTCATCGCCCCAGCATTTT.